This passage covers 6 T cell receptor beta chains from one sample sequenced in a study of shared clonotypes between healthy human individuals. Sequenced by immunoSEQ multiplex PCR; TCRdb stores in-frame clones only, minus some. The sample holds approximately 2.5 million clones, under 95% seen once. The sample consisted of naive CD4+ T cells from PBMCs. Subset reported: CD45RA+ positively selected. These receptors all come from a man aged 18-30 years in good health. Some clones in this sample may be carry-over from other donors' samples.

The chain has TRBV11-1 and TRBJ2-3, with D unclear. The length of the CDR3 is 18 residues. Germline-derived CDR1 and CDR2 are SGHAT and FQDESV (reference sequence). V lost 2 bases, J lost 0 bases, and 18 bases lay in between. The CDR3 region is CASSLRAAVKSSTDTQYF. For the CDR3, the DNA is TGTGCCAGCAGCTTAAGGGCGGCAGTAAAGAGTAGCACAGATACGCAGTATTTT.

This clone was detected only once. Other DNA sequences in the sample encode the same CDR3. The chain has TRBV9 and TRBJ2-3, with unresolved D. The germline V gene encodes CDR1 SGDLS and CDR2 YYNGEE. This CDR3 has 13 residues. The V and J ends lost 0 bases and 6 bases respectively, with 8 bases between them. Here the CDR3 DNA reads TGTGCCAGCAGCGTAGCAGTCGGCGATACGCAGTATTTT. Its protein product is CASSVAVGDTQYF.

The J gene is TRBJ2-1, the V gene TRBV11-2; 8 nucleotides line up with TRBD2. The CDR3 sequence is 15 residues long. Germline V CDR1 and CDR2: SGHAT, FQNNGV. Trimming took 6 bases from V and 6 from J; bases not matched to a gene: 10. CDR3 region: CASSRTSLLSNEQFF. As DNA, the CDR3 is TGTGCCAGCAGTAGGACTAGCCTCCTGAGCAATGAGCAGTTCTTC.

This chain links TRBV11-3 with TRBJ2-5, with 8 bases that match TRBD2. Germline V CDR1 and CDR2: SGHNT, YENEEA. The CDR3 consists of 16 residues. J gave up 2 bases and V 6 bases, and 11 bases lay outside the gene matches. The CDR3 coding sequence is TGTGCCAGCAGTCCAAGATCAGGCGGGGGGCAAGAGACCCAGTACTTC. Encoded protein: CASSPRSGGGQETQYF. The full variable domain, in which reference TRBV11-3 and TRBJ2-5 provide the parts outside the CDR3, is EAGVVQSPRYKIIEKKQPVAFWCNPISGHNTLYWYLQNLGQGPELLIRYENEEAVDDSQLPKDRFSAERLKGVDSTLKIQPAELGDSAVYLCASSPRSGGGQETQYFGPGTRLLVL.

The chain recombines TRBV19 with TRBJ1-1; tentatively, D is TRBD1 (5 bases). This CDR3 region has 14 residues. Per germline, CDR1 LNHDA and CDR2 SQIVND (reference sequence). Trimming took 3 bases from V and 5 from J, leaving 13 bases between them. The CDR3: CASSIPGRGTEAFF. For the CDR3, the DNA is TGTGCCAGTAGTATTCCGGGACGGGGGACTGAAGCTTTCTTT.

The V call is TRBV5-4, the J call TRBJ2-1; tentatively, D is TRBD2 (6 bases). Germline loops: CDR1 SGHNT, CDR2 YYREEE (reference sequence). This CDR3 spans 15 amino acids. Trimming shortened V by 4 bases and J by 6 bases, and 17 bases separated the two germline ends. The CDR3: CASSPPGGRFNEQFF. CDR3 sequence (DNA): TGTGCCAGCAGCCCTCCCGGGGGACGGTTCAATGAGCAGTTCTTC.